These 11 T cell receptor beta chains came from one sample sequenced in a study of T cell changes during pregnancy in multiple sclerosis (dated by TCRdb to the late 2010s). Receptor amplification or capture employed the immunoSEQ multiplex PCR assay. What TCRdb holds here is the immuneACCESS table cut down to in-frame rearrangements. Part of the clones is not present; checked against another copy, under half of the missing clones reflect an unresolved V gene, and the others are unexplained. The table for this sample lists 12,000 or so clones; roughly 86% of them were counted only once. The biggest ten clones account for roughly 14% of the sample. Sequences were derived from CD8+ T cells from peripheral blood mononuclear cells, sampled in the second trimester of pregnancy. The receptors derive from a female donor in good health, enrolled as a control in a pregnancy study.

This clone was recorded a few times. The gene calls are TRBV6-1 and TRBJ1-4; 9 bases map to TRBD1. The ends lost 5 bases at V and 8 bases at J; junction bases unmatched: 6. Germline values: CDR1 MNHNS, CDR2 SASEGT. This CDR3 has 14 amino acids. In nucleotides, the CDR3 is TGTGCCAGCAGTCAGGGACAGGGCGTGGAAAAACTGTTTTTT. Translated: CASSQGQGVEKLFF.

This clone was counted once. The chain carries TRBV19 and TRBJ1-1; TRBD1 might be the D (6 bases). V lost 7 bases and J 1 base, leaving 16 bases between the germline ends. This CDR3 contains 15 residues. Germline CDR1 is LNHDA and CDR2 is SQIVND (reference sequence). As DNA, the CDR3 is TGTGCCAGTACTCTATCAGGGGTCCCGAACACTGAAGCTTTCTTT. Amino acid sequence: CASTLSGVPNTEAFF.

This sequence joins TRBV4-2 and TRBJ2-1, with 10 bases lining up with TRBD2. Trimming at V came to 5 bases and at J to 7 bases, leaving 14 bases not matched to a gene. Per the germline V gene, CDR1 is LGHNA and CDR2 is YNFKEQ. The CDR3 runs to 17 residues. CDR3 sequence reads: CASSGGGGAGGQNEQFF. The CDR3 DNA follows: TGTGCCAGCAGCGGAGGGGGTGGAGCGGGAGGGCAGAATGAGCAGTTCTTC.

V gene TRBV2 combines with J gene TRBJ1-1, with a weak D call TRBD1 (5 bases). The CDR3 spans 13 residues. Per germline, CDR1 SNHLY and CDR2 FYNNEI. V lost 11 bases to trimming and J lost 0 bases, with 13 bases between them. This CDR3 is CAPRRGVNTEAFF. Here the CDR3 DNA reads TGTGCCCCCAGACGGGGGGTGAACACTGAAGCTTTCTTT.

The chain has TRBV19 and TRBJ2-5; tentative D call: TRBD2 (6 bases). V lost 0 bases, J lost 4 bases, and 15 bases lay in between. CDR3 size: 16 residues. Germline CDR1 reads LNHDA; CDR2 reads SQIVND (reference sequence). CDR3 residues: CASSIDILGAGETQYF. In DNA form, the CDR3 reads TGTGCCAGTAGTATAGATATCCTGGGAGCGGGAGAGACCCAGTACTTC. Full variable domain (remainder filled in from reference TRBV19 and TRBJ2-5): DGGITQSPKYLFRKEGQNVTLSCEQNLNHDAMYWYRQDPGQGLRLIYYSQIVNDFQKGDIAEGYSVSREKKESFPLTVTSAQKNPTAFYLCASSIDILGAGETQYFGPGTRLLVL.

V usage is TRBV14 and J usage is TRBJ2-7; D is possibly TRBD2 (6 bases). Germline values: CDR1 SGHDN, CDR2 FVKESK. Trimming removed 4 bases at V and 2 bases at J, with 12 bases between. The CDR3 length is 14 residues. The CDR3 here is CASSPDGGPYEQYF. Here the CDR3 DNA reads TGTGCCAGCAGCCCGGACGGGGGACCCTACGAGCAGTACTTC.

This clone was counted a single time. The V and J genes are TRBV6-1 and TRBJ2-7; 8 bases line up with TRBD1. The CDR3 has 14 residues. The V and J ends lost 6 bases and 1 base, in that order; junction bases with no gene match: 5. Looked up from germline, CDR1 is MNHNS and CDR2 is SASEGT. The CDR3 DNA follows: TGTGCCAGCAGCGACAGGGGTTTTTCCTACGAGCAGTACTTC. This codes for CASSDRGFSYEQYF.

The chain is built from TRBV5-6 and TRBJ1-2; D uncertain. V lost 7 bases and J lost 1, with 17 bases in between. Germline V lookup: CDR1 SGHDT, CDR2 YYEEEE. The CDR3 runs 15 residues. In DNA, the CDR3 is TGTGCCAGCCACTCCCCGGTTTTCGATAACTATGGCTACACCTTC. It encodes CASHSPVFDNYGYTF.

The chain recombines TRBV19 with TRBJ1-5; a possible D gene is TRBD1 (5 bases). CDR1 and CDR2 from the germline V gene are LNHDA and SQIVND (reference sequence). The CDR3 consists of 12 residues. V lost 7 bases and J lost 6, with 10 bases in between. The CDR3 coding sequence is TGTGCCAGTATTGGGGGGGGTCAGCCCCAGCATTTT. It specifies CASIGGGQPQHF.

The J gene is TRBJ2-4, the V gene TRBV27; the D is unclear. The CDR3 covers 16 residues. Per the germline V gene, CDR1 is MNHEY and CDR2 is SMNVEV (reference sequence). V was pared by 3 bases and J by 8 bases, with 20 bases between. CDR3 nucleotides: TGTGCCAGCAGTTTCGGGTCGCCCTTGGGTGTGGACATTCAGTACTTC. It encodes CASSFGSPLGVDIQYF.

This CDR3 is CASSIVGTSYNEQFF. CDR3 in DNA: TGTGCCAGTAGTATAGTAGGGACTAGCTACAATGAGCAGTTCTTC. This sequence joins TRBV19 and TRBJ2-1, with 8 nucleotides matching TRBD2. This CDR3 comprises 15 residues. V trimming: 1 base; J trimming: 3 bases; junction bases outside the gene matches: 2. Germline loops: CDR1 LNHDA, CDR2 SQIVND (reference sequence). The full variable domain, its missing parts supplied by reference TRBV19 and TRBJ2-1, is DGGITQSPKYLFRKEGQNVTLSCEQNLNHDAMYWYRQDPGQGLRLIYYSQIVNDFQKGDIAEGYSVSREKKESFPLTVTSAQKNPTAFYLCASSIVGTSYNEQFFGPGTRLTVL.